This entry describes one T cell receptor (beta chain). With 6 bases clipped from V and 5 bases from J, the junction kept 9 bases outside the gene matches. The CDR3 has 14 amino acids. The V gene's germline CDR1 is MNHNY and CDR2 SVGAGI (reference sequence). These data belong to a study of blood T cell repertoires in COVID-19. Overall study: COVID-19 samples, acute and convalescent, were from the United States, Italy and Spain. T cells, B-cell-depleted T cells, or PBMCs supplied cDNA or gDNA.

Authors' data handling: By means of reference gene primer amplification, nucleated cell counts were estimated. Repertoires were generated with immunoSEQ multiplex PCR, while TCRdb's copy carries only in-frame clones and drops some. That table is the source of V, J and clone size, and D and trimming were worked out from the DNA. The data hold 120,000 or so clones, with approximately 87% observed a single time. This clonotype originated in a woman between 55 and 75 years old with acute or convalescent COVID-19. The V gene is TRBV6-6, the J gene TRBJ1-1; 7 positions match TRBD1. The material sequenced was peripheral blood. The chain's CDR3 is CASSTDREDTEAFF. DNA of the CDR3: TGTGCCAGCAGCACCGACAGGGAGGATACTGAAGCTTTCTTT.